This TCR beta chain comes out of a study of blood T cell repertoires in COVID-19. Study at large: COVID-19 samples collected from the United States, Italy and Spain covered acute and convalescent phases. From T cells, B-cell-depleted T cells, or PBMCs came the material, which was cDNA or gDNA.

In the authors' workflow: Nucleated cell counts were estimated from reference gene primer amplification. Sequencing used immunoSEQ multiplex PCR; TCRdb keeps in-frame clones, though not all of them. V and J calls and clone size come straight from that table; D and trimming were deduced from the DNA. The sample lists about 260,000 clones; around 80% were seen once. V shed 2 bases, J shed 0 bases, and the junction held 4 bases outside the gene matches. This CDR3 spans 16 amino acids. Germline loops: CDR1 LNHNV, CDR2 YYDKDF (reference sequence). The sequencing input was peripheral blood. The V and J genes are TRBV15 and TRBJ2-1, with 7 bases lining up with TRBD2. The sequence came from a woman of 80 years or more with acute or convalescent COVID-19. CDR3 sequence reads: CATSRYGGSSYNEQFF. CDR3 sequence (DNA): TGTGCCACCAGCAGATACGGGGGGAGCTCCTACAATGAGCAGTTCTTC.